Reported below is one T cell receptor beta chain. The antigen remains undetermined. The data are from a study of naive and memory T cell subsets. Points from the study as a whole: Over 85% of naive TCR sequences appeared only once, unlike memory subsets. There was no ground truth to check naive and memory subset results.

Germline V gene lookup returns CDR1 SQVTM and CDR2 ANQGSEA. Trimming removed 7 bases from V and 5 bases from J, with 6 bases in between. CDR3 length equals 10 residues. The beta constant-region primer was an equimolar mix of two oligonucleotides covering TRBC1 and TRBC2. Nested alpha and beta constant-region primers with the SP2 primer drove four PCR rounds on ligated cDNA. MiXCR, applied by TCRdb to the UMI-ligation and nested PCR reads, yields one record per CDR3 protein. The profile shows 95,000 to 150,000 distinct CDR3 sequences, approximately 37% of them singletons. Four subsets defined by CD45RA and CD27 were sorted after CD3, CD4, CD8 and live/dead staining.

The sample consisted of central memory CD4+ T cells from blood. The receptor was isolated from a human donor in good health. The J gene is TRBJ2-1, the V gene TRBV29-1; D might be TRBD1 (6 bases). The CDR3 loop is CSAGDNEQFF. As DNA, the CDR3 is TGCAGCGCAGGGGACAATGAGCAGTTCTTC.